A single sample gave rise to the 26 T cell receptor beta chains below, sequenced in a study of OX40 agonist ivuxolimab in advanced cancers. Assay used: immunoSEQ multiplex PCR; TCRdb lists only in-frame clones, some missing. The table includes 55,000 to 75,000 clones, roughly 87% detected once. This specimen consisted of CD4+ or CD8+ T cells sorted from blood, obtained in a trial of the OX40 agonist ivuxolimab. These receptors were taken from an adult with an advanced solid tumor such as melanoma, head and neck, liver or kidney cancer.

This clone was counted between two and nine times. The chain has TRBV7-9 and TRBJ1-1; 11 bases align to TRBD1. Looked up from germline, CDR1 is SEHNR and CDR2 is FQNEAQ (reference sequence). The CDR3 covers 15 residues. After removal of 4 bases from V and 13 bases from J, the junction contained 14 bases not matched to a gene. CDR3 sequence reads: CASSSGQGQGVIVFF. The CDR3 DNA reads as TGTGCCAGCAGCTCCGGGCAGGGACAGGGGGTAATTGTTTTCTTT.

The chain employs TRBV7-9 and TRBJ2-7, with 14 bases aligning to TRBD2. This CDR3 is 15 amino acids long. With V trimmed by 5 bases and J by 6 bases, 6 bases remained unmatched. CDR1 SEHNR and CDR2 FQNEAQ come from the germline V gene (reference sequence). Here the CDR3 reads CASSPAGLAGVEQYF. The CDR3 DNA is TGTGCCAGCAGCCCCGCGGGACTAGCGGGAGTCGAGCAGTACTTC.

This sequence joins TRBV18 and TRBJ2-4; tentatively, D is TRBD1 (6 bases). Germline values: CDR1 KGHSH, CDR2 LQKENI. This CDR3 spans 14 amino acids. Trimming took 0 bases from V and 7 from J, leaving 10 bases between them. The CDR3 nucleotides are TGTGCCAGCTCACCACCGGTACAGGGTAACATTCAGTACTTC. As protein: CASSPPVQGNIQYF.

V usage is TRBV7-9 and J usage is TRBJ1-2, with D possibly TRBD1 on 5 matching bases. The CDR3 consists of 16 residues. Trimming took off 0 bases at V and 4 bases at J, with 15 bases between the two ends. Germline CDR1 is SEHNR and CDR2 is FQNEAQ (reference sequence). The DNA of the CDR3 is TGTGCCAGCAGCTTAGCGGGGAAGGCAGGGAGCTATGGCTACACCTTC. It encodes CASSLAGKAGSYGYTF.

The chain links TRBV4-1 to TRBJ2-7; D is undetermined. The V gene's germline CDR1 is MGHRA and CDR2 YSYEKL. V was trimmed by 4 bases and J by 0 bases, leaving 10 bases between them. This CDR3 has 14 amino acids. For the CDR3, the DNA is TGCGCCAGCAGCCGAGACCGAGACTCCTACGAGCAGTACTTC. It translates to CASSRDRDSYEQYF.

The rearrangement links TRBV28 to TRBJ2-1; possible D gene TRBD1, 6 bases. Germline CDR1 reads MDHEN; CDR2 reads SYDVKM. The ends were cut back, 7 bases at V and 0 bases at J, with 13 bases in the middle. CDR3 length equals 15 residues. This chain's CDR3 is CASTTLQGSYNEQFF. In nucleotides, the CDR3 is TGTGCCAGCACCACTTTACAGGGCTCCTACAATGAGCAGTTCTTC.

The chain uses TRBV28 and TRBJ2-3, with D unclear. V lost 7 bases and J lost 0, with 8 bases in between. CDR1 is MDHEN, CDR2 SYDVKM, per germline. This CDR3 has 13 amino acids. CDR3 protein: CASTIISTDTQYF. Here the CDR3 DNA reads TGTGCCAGCACCATAATTAGCACAGATACGCAGTATTTT.

The chain carries TRBV19 and TRBJ1-1; the D is unclear. The CDR3 runs to 13 residues. Per germline, CDR1 LNHDA and CDR2 SQIVND (reference sequence). V was pared by 5 bases and J by 6 bases, with 13 bases between. The CDR3 reads CASSSNYIAEAFF. The CDR3 bases are TGTGCCAGTAGTTCGAACTACATAGCTGAAGCTTTCTTT.

V is TRBV7-9 and J is TRBJ1-5; no clear D gene. V dropped 5 bases and J dropped 4 bases, with 18 bases sitting between them. Germline CDR1 is SEHNR and CDR2 is FQNEAQ (reference sequence). CDR3 size: 16 residues. The CDR3 DNA reads TGTGCCAGCAGCGGTCCCTGGGGAGGGCAGAATCAGCCCCAGCATTTT. This sequence encodes CASSGPWGGQNQPQHF.

V and J are TRBV6-1 and TRBJ2-2; D possibly corresponds to TRBD2 (6 bases). The ends were cut back, 5 bases at V and 1 base at J, with 11 bases in the middle. The CDR3 is 15 amino acids. Germline V gene lookup returns CDR1 MNHNS and CDR2 SASEGT. The CDR3 DNA sequence: TGTGCCAGCAGTCCCCGGGACTGGAACACCGGGGAGCTGTTTTTT. Translating gives CASSPRDWNTGELFF.

The chain carries TRBV28 and TRBJ2-1; D possibly matches TRBD1 or TRBD2 (5 bases each). V lost 4 bases and J lost 6, with 16 bases in between. CDR1 and CDR2 (germline): MDHEN, SYDVKM. The CDR3 extends over 15 amino acids. In DNA form, the CDR3 reads TGTGCCAGCAGTTACGGGGCTACTTCGGTCAATGAGCAGTTCTTC. It encodes CASSYGATSVNEQFF.

This clone was recorded only once. This chain links TRBV28 with TRBJ1-3; D might be TRBD1 (6 bases). Germline CDR1 reads MDHEN; CDR2 reads SYDVKM. The V end was cut by 6 bases, the J end by 5 bases, with 8 bases between. The CDR3 covers 12 residues. The DNA for the CDR3 is TGTGCCAGCAGGACAGGTCGAAACACCATATATTTT. Translated, it gives CASRTGRNTIYF.

This chain connects TRBV14 to TRBJ2-5, with D possibly being TRBD2 (6 bases). Trimming left V 1 base short and J 5 bases short, with 11 bases between. The CDR3 length is 14 residues. Germline V gene data show CDR1 as SGHDN and CDR2 as FVKESK. CDR3 nucleotide sequence: TGTGCCAGCAGCCAAGTGATAGGAGGGGAGACCCAGTACTTC. Its translation: CASSQVIGGETQYF.

This clone was seen a single time. The gene calls are TRBV6-5 and TRBJ1-1; a weak D match, TRBD1 (6 bases). CDR1 MNHEY and CDR2 SVGAGI come from the germline V gene. Trimming took 6 bases from V and 7 from J, leaving 18 bases between them. This CDR3 comprises 14 residues. The CDR3 coding sequence is TGTGCCAGCAGCATCTTAGGGGGGAGAGGTGAAGCTTTCTTT. This gives the protein CASSILGGRGEAFF.

This rearrangement joins TRBV6-5 to TRBJ2-6; no reliable D call. The V and J ends lost 3 bases and 4 bases respectively, with 7 bases between them. This CDR3 contains 14 residues. Germline-derived CDR1 and CDR2 are MNHEY and SVGAGI. In DNA form, the CDR3 reads TGTGCCAGCAGTTATCGGGTCGGGGCCAACGTCCTGACTTTC. Its protein is CASSYRVGANVLTF.

The rearrangement links TRBV10-3 to TRBJ2-2; 9 nucleotides match TRBD2. CDR1 is ENHRY and CDR2 is SYGVKD in the germline V gene. This CDR3 spans 17 amino acids. V shed 5 bases and J 5 bases; nucleotides not matched to a gene: 12. CDR3 sequence (DNA): TGTGCCATCAGTCCGGGACTAGCTGATCGAGGGACCGGGGAGCTGTTTTTT. Translation gives CAISPGLADRGTGELFF.

This chain joins TRBV4-2 and TRBJ2-1; D is perhaps TRBD2 (6 bases). The CDR3 totals 15 residues. The germline gives CDR1 LGHNA, CDR2 YNFKEQ. Trimming took 1 base from V and 0 from J, leaving 7 bases between them. CDR3 in amino acids: CASSQAGSSYNEQFF. The DNA for the CDR3 is TGTGCCAGCAGCCAAGCCGGGAGCTCCTACAATGAGCAGTTCTTC.

J is TRBJ1-3 and V is TRBV29-1; TRBD1 matches 10 bases. V shed 1 base and J 4 bases; nucleotides not matched to a gene: 10. The CDR3 has 17 amino acids. Germline CDR1 and CDR2: SQVTM and ANQGSEA. The CDR3 nucleotides read TGCAGCGTTGAAGGGCTGAGGGGACAGGGGTCCGGAAACACCATATATTTT. Amino acids: CSVEGLRGQGSGNTIYF.

The J gene is TRBJ2-2, the V gene TRBV2; D is possibly TRBD1 or TRBD2 (5 bases each). The CDR3 runs 16 residues. V was pared by 0 bases and J by 4 bases, with 12 bases between. The germline V gene has CDR1 SNHLY and CDR2 FYNNEI. The chain's CDR3 is CASSEAMGVSTGELFF. CDR3 nucleotides: TGTGCCAGCAGTGAAGCGATGGGGGTTTCCACCGGGGAGCTGTTTTTT.

The V call is TRBV10-3, the J call TRBJ1-2, with 9 bases fitting TRBD1. The CDR3 length is 15 residues. The germline V gene encodes CDR1 ENHRY and CDR2 SYGVKD. With V trimmed by 10 bases and J by 1 base, 10 bases remained unmatched. The CDR3 here is CATGGQGILNYGYTF. In DNA form, the CDR3 reads TGTGCCACCGGGGGACAGGGTATCCTTAACTATGGCTACACCTTC.

The chain couples TRBV10-1 to TRBJ2-2; D is possibly TRBD1 or TRBD2 (5 bases each). Trimming left V 5 bases short and J 7 bases short, with 17 bases between. Per the germline V gene, CDR1 is WNHNN and CDR2 is SYGVQD (reference sequence). The CDR3 runs 15 residues. Here the CDR3 reads CASSWFWGLGGELFF. The DNA for the CDR3 is TGCGCCAGCAGTTGGTTTTGGGGGTTGGGCGGGGAGCTGTTTTTT.

This clone has only one observation. The chain carries TRBV2 and TRBJ2-3; TRBD2 is a possible D gene (6 bases). The CDR3 contains 15 residues. Germline V lookup: CDR1 SNHLY, CDR2 FYNNEI. V was trimmed by 1 base and J by 3 bases, leaving 11 bases between them. CDR3 amino acids: CASSEEGTGTDTQYF. The CDR3 nucleotides are TGTGCCAGCAGTGAAGAGGGGACTGGGACAGATACGCAGTATTTT.

This rearrangement joins TRBV30 to TRBJ2-5; 12 bases agree with TRBD1. V dropped 2 bases and J dropped 4; count of bases not matched to a gene: 8. The CDR3 sequence is 16 residues long. Looked up from germline, CDR1 is GTSNPN and CDR2 is SVGIG (reference sequence). CDR3: CAWSRRDRGLRETQYF. As DNA, the CDR3 is TGTGCCTGGAGTCGACGGGACAGGGGGCTACGAGAGACCCAGTACTTC. Complete variable domain (other parts from reference TRBV30 and TRBJ2-5): SQTIHQWPATLVQPVGSPLSLECTVEGTSNPNLYWYRQAAGRGLQLLFYSVGIGQISSEVPQNLSASRPQDRQFILSSKKLLLSDSGFYLCAWSRRDRGLRETQYFGPGTRLLVL.

The chain carries TRBV19 and TRBJ1-2, with D possibly being TRBD1 (5 bases). Germline V gene data show CDR1 as LNHDA and CDR2 as SQIVND (reference sequence). Trimming removed 6 bases from V and 4 bases from J, with 15 bases in between. The CDR3 runs to 14 residues. CDR3 nucleotide sequence: TGTGCCAGTAGCCTATCGGGACGGCCCTATGGCTACACCTTC. Translated, it gives CASSLSGRPYGYTF.

The genes are TRBV29-1 and TRBJ1-1; the D is unclear. Germline-derived CDR1 and CDR2 are SQVTM and ANQGSEA. Trimming cost V 4 bases and J 6 bases, with 9 bases left between them. The CDR3 has 11 residues. CDR3 protein: CSVAAFSEAFF. The CDR3 nucleotides are TGCAGCGTTGCAGCTTTCTCTGAAGCTTTCTTT.

The rearrangement links TRBV6-6 to TRBJ2-6; D is unresolved. The CDR3 covers 15 residues. The V gene lost 10 bases and the J gene lost 0 bases, with 13 bases spanning the gap. Germline CDR1 and CDR2: MNHNY and SVGAGI (reference sequence). The DNA for the CDR3 is TGTGCCACCACACGGTGGGGCTCTGGGGCCAACGTCCTGACTTTC. Its protein product is CATTRWGSGANVLTF.